This paragraph covers one T cell receptor beta chain sequence. As originally analysed: Counts of nucleated cells, estimated from reference gene primer amplification, were obtained. Sequencing used immunoSEQ multiplex PCR; TCRdb keeps in-frame clones, though not all of them. Clone size and V and J calls were adopted from that table, with D and trimming inferred from the DNA. The table includes about 46,000 clones, 70% to 85% detected once. The source of the sample is a study of blood T cell repertoires in COVID-19. Looking at the study overall: Samples of COVID-19 (acute and convalescent) were obtained from the United States, Italy and Spain. From T cells, B-cell-depleted T cells, or PBMCs came the material, which was cDNA or gDNA.

The sequence was collected from a man in his 60s with acute or convalescent COVID-19. Sequences were obtained from peripheral blood.

The CDR3 coding sequence is TGTGCCTTAGGGGCAGGGAGCGGGTATAGCAATCAGCCCCAGCATTTT. Encoded protein: CALGAGSGYSNQPQHF. This chain connects TRBV30 to TRBJ1-5, with a possible D match to TRBD1 (5 bases). The CDR3 spans 16 residues. V gave up 7 bases and J gave up 0 bases, with 19 bases separating them. Germline assignment: CDR1 GTSNPN and CDR2 SVGIG (reference sequence).